This section outlines one T cell receptor (beta chain) sequence together with its context. Germline CDR1 is LGHDT and CDR2 is YNNKEL (reference sequence). The CDR3 sequence is 14 residues long. V was trimmed by 4 bases and J by 2 bases, leaving 11 bases between them. These data come from a study of T cell responses to AZD1222 COVID-19 vaccine. As for the study in general: Second-dose schedules of about 4 or about 12 weeks were combined.

The table came from immunoSEQ multiplex PCR; TCRdb's copy has only in-frame clones and leaves some out. This table holds over 150,000 clones, 75% to 95% found once. The sequence was collected from an adult in good health. The chain links TRBV3-1 (or the pseudogene TRBV3-2) to TRBJ1-2; D remains ambiguous. Sequencing was performed on peripheral blood, taken on day 0 of AZD1222 vaccination. The CDR3 nucleotides are TGTGCCAGCAGCCCCCCAAGTACGAACTATGGCTACACCTTC. Amino acids: CASSPPSTNYGYTF.